This T cell receptor beta chain was observed in a study of shared clonotypes between healthy human individuals. A few counts support this clone. Using immunoSEQ multiplex PCR, the repertoire was profiled, and TCRdb retains in-frame clones only, with some absent. This sample has hundreds of thousands of clones; roughly 72% occur once, and the top ten carry 12%. Sequencing was done on a sample of PBMCs. The sequence was collected from a woman in her 40s in good health. Some clones in this sample may be carry-over from other donors' samples.

The CDR3 loop reads CASSQGQGAAYEQYF. In DNA, the CDR3 is TGTGCCAGCAGCCAAGGGCAGGGGGCCGCTTACGAGCAGTACTTC. The chain has TRBV4-2 and TRBJ2-7; TRBD1 agrees at 8 bases. This CDR3 region has 15 residues. The V gene's germline CDR1 is LGHNA and CDR2 YNFKEQ. With 1 base clipped from V and 4 bases from J, the junction kept 6 bases outside the gene matches.